This TCR beta chain is drawn from a study of memory CD4+ T cells and cytomegalovirus serostatus (dated by TCRdb to between 2018 and 2020). Concerning the study at large: A total of around 35 healthy Belgian adults, of whom 9 were CMV seropositive and approximately 24 were CMV seronegative, were included in the cohort. CD4+ memory TCRbeta repertoires of a Belgian cohort with known cytomegalovirus serostatus were sequenced in order to replicate a published TCR-based CMV serostatus classifier.

The Quick-DNA Microprep Kit was used to extract genomic DNA from the sorted cells. TCRbeta DNA was amplified with the immunoSEQ hsTCRbeta kit following the manufacturer's protocol. TCRbeta libraries were sequenced on an Illumina MiSeq instrument. The authors processed their data as follows. After out-of-frame sequences were removed, 2 million to 2.5 million distinct TCRbeta sequences remained, averaging about 66,813 per individual. Two values were used to score each individual: the count of some 150 previously reported CMV-associated TCRbeta sequences and the total count of productive distinct TCRbeta sequences. A beta-binomial model was reimplemented in Python, and random forests from scikit-learn, run with default parameters, were trained on data from the US cohort. Classifier performance on the Belgian cohort was reported as the median AUC with percentile confidence intervals calculated over 10,000 bootstrap iterations. TCRdb's version of the immuneACCESS table is confined to in-frame rearrangements and falls short of the full clone set. An unresolved V gene accounts for under half of the shortfall where checked; the remainder is of unknown origin. That table is the source of V, J and clone size, and D and trimming were worked out from the DNA. For this sample there are 55,000 to 80,000 clones; 76% appear just once. Around 4.3% of the sample lies in the top ten.

This clone was counted only a few times. There is no known antigen for this receptor. It has no much larger one-base neighbor in the sample; base qualities were not kept. Single viable CD3+CD4+CD8-CD45RO+ cells were sorted as memory CD4+ T cells on a FACSAria II. CMV serostatus was determined with a Roche Elecsys assay detecting serum IgG against CMV pp150, pp28, p38 and p52. After the samples were thawed, total CD4+ T cells were enriched through positive selection using CD4 magnetic microbeads. Samples originated from another study that specifically interrogated the CD4+ T cell memory repertoire. Following standard operating procedures, peripheral blood mononuclear cells were isolated and cryopreserved, while serum was kept at -80 degrees C. The staining used CD3-PerCP (BW264/56), CD4-APC (RPA-T4), CD45RO-PE (UCHT1) and CD8-Pacific Orange (3B5) antibodies, and Sytox blue was used to exclude non-viable cells.

Findings and caveats that apply to the study as a whole: Only CD4+CD45RO+ memory cells were sequenced, in contrast to the original study, which included naive and memory CD4+ and CD8+ populations. On the Belgian cohort, the classifier based on the original framework reached a median bootstrapped AUC of approximately 0.94, with a 95% CI of 0.76-1.00. For predicting CMV serostatus, the median bootstrapped AUC was about 0.95 using the original framework and around 0.91 using a US-trained random forest. Of 170 or so previously reported CMV-associated TCRbeta sequences, 67 appeared in the CD4+ memory repertoires, each in one to five individuals. The results were read as suggesting that the CMV-associated TCR signature is, for the most part, present in the CD4+ memory repertoire.

The TCR comes from an adult in good health and CMV-seropositive. Source material: memory CD4+ T cells from blood.

The nucleotide sequence reads as follows: TGTGCCAGCAGTGAGACAGTGAACACTGAAGCTTTCTTT. Its protein is CASSETVNTEAFF. The chain couples TRBV6-1 to TRBJ1-1, and possibly TRBD1, on 5 matching bases. The junction shows trimming of 3 bases on V and 0 bases on J, plus 5 bases between the germline ends. Spanning cysteine to phenylalanine, the CDR3 consists of 13 amino acids. Only CDR3 DNA is held: 39 bases, read in frame from base 1. Via the germline V gene, CDR1 is MNHNS and CDR2 SASEGT.